This T cell receptor (beta chain) was documented in a study of T cells in Graves' hyperthyroidism and ophthalmopathy. There were TCR beta CDR3 regions amplified from RNA transcripts. A first-round RT-PCR of the TCR CDR3 used the HTBI primer set. TCRdb analysed the multiplex PCR reads with MiXCR anew, one entry per CDR3 protein. The sample records 480,000 or so distinct CDR3 sequences, around 43% being singletons. The germline V and J ends were trimmed by 10 bases and 0 bases, with 13 bases remaining between them. Germline V gives CDR1 SNHLY, CDR2 FYNNEI. This CDR3 has 13 residues. In this sample, this clonotype turned up a few times.

The origin of this receptor is an adult woman with Graves' disease, either hyperthyroidism or ophthalmopathy (not recorded which). The specimen was peripheral blood or thyroid tissue (not recorded which). The chain uses TRBV2 and TRBJ2-7, with D tentatively TRBD1 or TRBD2 (5 bases each). The CDR3 DNA reads as TGTGCCACCCAAGGGGACCCCTCCTACGAGCAGTACTTC. Amino acids: CATQGDPSYEQYF.